The 27 T cell receptor beta chains below were found in one sample sequenced in a study of OX40 agonist ivuxolimab in advanced cancers. This table comes from immunoSEQ multiplex PCR, and its TCRdb copy is limited to in-frame clones, with some not included. The table has about 60,000 clones, 65% to 90% seen once. The source was CD4+ or CD8+ T cells sorted from blood, collected in a trial of the OX40 agonist ivuxolimab. The receptors come from an adult with an advanced solid tumor such as melanoma, head and neck, liver or kidney cancer.

V and J are TRBV30 and TRBJ2-4; a possible D gene is TRBD1 (6 bases). This CDR3 is built from 13 residues. V lost 4 bases and J 0 bases, leaving 7 bases between the germline ends. Germline V gene data show CDR1 as GTSNPN and CDR2 as SVGIG (reference sequence). The DNA for the CDR3 is TGTGCCTGGAACAGGGTAGCCAAAAACATTCAGTACTTC. It translates to CAWNRVAKNIQYF.

This chain uses TRBV7-7 with TRBJ2-7; tentative D call: TRBD2 (6 bases). Germline CDR1 is SSHAT and CDR2 is FNYEAQ (reference sequence). The CDR3 consists of 14 residues. V lost 5 bases, J lost 1 base, and 12 bases lay in between. DNA of the CDR3: TGTGCCAGCAGCCCAACTAGCCAATCCTACGAGCAGTACTTC. Residues: CASSPTSQSYEQYF.

A single count supports this clone. Germline and junction disagree at one end, which may indicate a read error. The V and J genes are TRBV2 and TRBJ2-7; the match to TRBD2 covers 12 bases. Germline CDR1 is SNHLY and CDR2 is FYNNEI. The CDR3 runs 12 residues. CDR3 coding DNA: TGTGCCAGCAGTGAGGGGACTAGCGGGTTCAGGTTC. Protein sequence: CASSEGTSGFRF.

The V gene is TRBV9, the J gene TRBJ1-2, with a possible D match to TRBD1 (6 bases). Per the germline V gene, CDR1 is SGDLS and CDR2 is YYNGEE. The CDR3 is made up of 15 amino acids. Trimming stripped 4 bases from V and 8 bases from J, with 21 bases between. The CDR3 is CASSPRGGSLEGYTF. The CDR3 DNA follows: TGTGCCAGCAGCCCCCGAGGGGGGTCATTGGAGGGCTACACCTTC.

This clone was observed once. CDR3 DNA: TGTGCCAGCAGCCTCGGGAAGTCAACTAATGAAAAACTGTTTTTT. This codes for CASSLGKSTNEKLFF. This sequence joins TRBV7-7 and TRBJ1-4; D is unresolved. There are 15 residues in the CDR3. Germline-derived CDR1 and CDR2 are SSHAT and FNYEAQ (reference sequence). Trimming took off 5 bases at V and 0 bases at J, with 10 bases between the two ends.

V is TRBV21-1 and J is TRBJ1-1. TRBV21-1 is a documented pseudogene. The CDR3 length is 13 residues. CDR3 DNA: TGTGCCAGCCCGAGGAGGGTAAGCACTGAAGCTTTCTTT. Its protein is CASPRRVSTEAFF.

This chain uses TRBV30 with TRBJ2-7; TRBD2 matches at 10 bases. V was pared by 4 bases and J by 2 bases, with 8 bases of the junction left unmatched. There are 15 residues in the CDR3. Germline V CDR1 and CDR2: GTSNPN, SVGIG (reference sequence). CDR3: CAWIPASGGTYEQYF. The CDR3 bases are TGTGCCTGGATTCCCGCTAGCGGGGGCACCTACGAGCAGTACTTC.

This sequence joins TRBV19 and TRBJ2-5, with TRBD2 matching over 8 bases. Trimming cost V 7 bases and J 2 bases; bases outside gene matches: 6. The CDR3 has 14 residues. Germline CDR1 is LNHDA and CDR2 is SQIVND (reference sequence). CDR3 region: CASKSAGGQETQYF. The CDR3 coding sequence is TGTGCCAGTAAGTCGGCGGGGGGTCAAGAGACCCAGTACTTC.

The gene calls are TRBV5-1 and TRBJ1-6, with a tentative D call TRBD1 (6 bases). This CDR3 has 14 amino acids. Germline values: CDR1 SGHRS, CDR2 YFSETQ. The V and J ends lost 2 bases and 9 bases respectively, with 12 bases between them. DNA of the CDR3: TGCGCCAGCAGCTTACCGGGGGGCGGTTCACCCCTCCACTTT. Translating gives CASSLPGGGSPLHF.

This chain joins TRBV9 and TRBJ2-1; the D is unclear. V was trimmed by 3 bases and J by 8 bases, leaving 12 bases between them. The CDR3 totals 13 residues. Germline loops: CDR1 SGDLS, CDR2 YYNGEE. This CDR3 is CASSAGPLDEQFF. CDR3 in DNA: TGTGCCAGCAGCGCCGGGCCCCTCGATGAGCAGTTCTTC.

This clone showed up just once. The CDR3 here is CASSGRDRVGTDTQYF. CDR3 bases: TGTGCCAGCAGTGGAAGGGACAGGGTGGGCACAGATACGCAGTATTTT. J is TRBJ2-3 and V is TRBV6-1; 9 positions match TRBD1. Germline CDR1 reads MNHNS; CDR2 reads SASEGT. V dropped 4 bases and J dropped 1; count of bases not matched to a gene: 6. The CDR3 has 16 residues.

The rearrangement joins TRBV6-5 to TRBJ2-7; D is perhaps TRBD2 (6 bases). Germline assignment: CDR1 MNHEY and CDR2 SVGAGI. This CDR3 has 13 residues. The ends were cut back, 4 bases at V and 0 bases at J, with 7 bases in the middle. CDR3 sequence reads: CASSWEVSYEQYF. CDR3 sequence (DNA): TGTGCCAGCAGTTGGGAGGTCTCCTACGAGCAGTACTTC.

The chain combines TRBV15 with TRBJ1-3; D unclear. This CDR3 region has 16 residues. Germline CDR1 and CDR2: LNHNV and YYDKDF (reference sequence). V gave up 1 base and J gave up 0 bases, with 10 bases separating them. DNA of the CDR3: TGTGCCACCAGCAGAGGGGTGGGCGGCTCTGGAAACACCATATATTTT. This gives the protein CATSRGVGGSGNTIYF.

The gene calls are TRBV7-2 and TRBJ1-2; D remains ambiguous. Germline V lookup: CDR1 SGHTA, CDR2 FQGNSA. The CDR3 length is 16 residues. Deletions cut 5 bases from V and 3 bases from J, with 19 bases between. The CDR3 sequence: CASSGGVGHQDYGYTF. The CDR3 DNA is TGTGCCAGCAGCGGAGGTGTCGGCCACCAGGACTATGGCTACACCTTC.

This clone appeared once. One junction end does not reproduce the germline sequence, and a read error may be involved. The chain combines TRBV9 with TRBJ2-2; D is unresolved. The CDR3 has 14 residues. Germline CDR1 and CDR2: SGDLS and YYNGEE. CDR3 sequence reads: CASSVGANAGELFF. The CDR3 DNA follows: TGTGCCAGCAGCGTAGGAGCGAACGCCGGGGAGCTGTTTTTT.

V is TRBV7-2 and J is TRBJ2-7, with a tentative D call TRBD2 (6 bases). CDR1 is SGHTA, CDR2 FQGNSA, per germline. This CDR3 region has 15 residues. Deletions cut 1 base from V and 3 bases from J, with 13 bases between. The CDR3 nucleotides read TGTGCCAGCAGCTTAGGGGGTGCGGGGAACTACGAGCAGTACTTC. Its protein is CASSLGGAGNYEQYF.

The V and J genes are TRBV5-4 and TRBJ2-7; possibly TRBD2 for D (6 bases). The V gene lost 4 bases and the J gene lost 2 bases, with 10 bases spanning the gap. The length of the CDR3 is 13 residues. CDR1 and CDR2 (germline): SGHNT, YYREEE (reference sequence). The DNA of the CDR3 is TGTGCCAGCAGCCCCCGGGGGACCTACGAGCAGTACTTC. Translating it yields CASSPRGTYEQYF.

This chain uses TRBV2 with TRBJ2-1; 7 nucleotides line up with TRBD1. Germline V CDR1 and CDR2: SNHLY, FYNNEI. The J segment lost 6 bases and the V segment lost 4 bases, leaving 6 bases of the junction unmatched. This CDR3 is 14 amino acids long. The CDR3 nucleotides are TGTGCCAGCAGTGGGGACAGAAAGTCCAATGAGCAGTTCTTC. Translating it yields CASSGDRKSNEQFF.

V gene TRBV9 combines with J gene TRBJ2-3, with 9 bases aligning to TRBD2. Trimming took 4 bases from V and 1 from J; bases not matched to a gene: 4. Germline CDR1 is SGDLS and CDR2 is YYNGEE. The CDR3 length is 15 residues. This CDR3 reads CASSPKRGGTDTQYF. CDR3 coding DNA: TGTGCCAGCAGCCCCAAGCGGGGGGGCACAGATACGCAGTATTTT.

The rearrangement joins TRBV9 to TRBJ1-2; D is unresolved. Germline V gene sequence: CDR1 SGDLS, CDR2 YYNGEE. Trimming took 4 bases from V and 7 from J, leaving 17 bases between them. This CDR3 region has 14 residues. The CDR3 region is CASSSQSGEGGYTF. The CDR3 nucleotides read TGTGCCAGCAGCTCCCAGAGCGGGGAGGGTGGCTACACCTTC.

This chain links TRBV28 with TRBJ1-2; D remains ambiguous. Germline-derived CDR1 and CDR2 are MDHEN and SYDVKM. The germline V and J ends were trimmed by 8 bases and 8 bases, with 18 bases remaining between them. The CDR3 runs 13 residues. This CDR3 is CASSLPGFIGYTF. In DNA form, the CDR3 reads TGTGCCAGCTCCCTCCCGGGATTTATCGGCTACACCTTC.

Points on this clone: The CDR3 carries no conserved terminal phenylalanine or tryptophan, so it likely arises from a read error. The DNA is left out, because the CDR3 cannot be placed on it with certainty; the CDR3 is given as TCRdb lists it. The rearrangement uses TRBV6-6 and TRBJ2-7; no DNA check was done on the table's D call, TRBD1. Germline V gene sequence: CDR1 MNHNY, CDR2 SVGAGI (reference sequence). The CDR3 is 15 residues long, counting both termini. CDR3: CASSYSIYNPDSLFL.

In this sample, this clone turned up a few times. V and J are TRBV15 and TRBJ2-7; D uncertain. Trimming left V 9 bases short and J 7 bases short, with 19 bases between. Germline CDR1 and CDR2: LNHNV and YYDKDF (reference sequence). This CDR3 has 13 amino acids. The CDR3 bases are TGTGCCACAAAGAACCCGATGGAGAGGGAGCAGTACTTC. Its translation is CATKNPMEREQYF.

V usage is TRBV29-1 and J usage is TRBJ2-2; D is perhaps TRBD2 (5 bases). Germline V lookup: CDR1 SQVTM, CDR2 ANQGSEA. The V and J ends lost 6 bases and 4 bases respectively, with 9 bases between them. The CDR3 contains 12 residues. CDR3 loop: CSVGKGTGELFF. Written as DNA, the CDR3 is TGCAGCGTCGGGAAGGGCACCGGGGAGCTGTTTTTT.

The V call is TRBV7-2, the J call TRBJ1-2, with 8 bases that match TRBD1. Unmatched junction bases numbered 9, after V lost 5 bases and J lost 4 bases. CDR1 is SGHTA and CDR2 is FQGNSA in the germline V gene. The CDR3 is 15 amino acids. CDR3 DNA: TGTGCCAGCAGCGGACAGGGTCAAATAAGCTATGGCTACACCTTC. The encoded protein is CASSGQGQISYGYTF.

The CDR3 loop reads CASSPRTANTGELFF. For the CDR3, the DNA is TGCGCCAGCAGCCCCCGGACAGCGAACACCGGGGAGCTGTTTTTT. The chain carries TRBV5-1 and TRBJ2-2; D might be TRBD1 (6 bases). Germline loops: CDR1 SGHRS, CDR2 YFSETQ. The CDR3 is 15 amino acids. V gave up 4 bases and J gave up 0 bases, with 10 bases separating them.

This clone was found once. V gene TRBV11-2 combines with J gene TRBJ1-1; D call uncertain. The CDR3 contains 12 residues. Per germline, CDR1 SGHAT and CDR2 FQNNGV. V gave up 3 bases and J gave up 7 bases, with 9 bases separating them. The CDR3 protein is CASSFSDIEAFF. CDR3 coding DNA: TGTGCCAGCAGCTTTTCTGACATTGAAGCTTTCTTT.